Below, 5 T cell receptor beta chains from the same sample are listed, as sequenced in a study of blood T cell repertoires in COVID-19 (dated by TCRdb to 2020 to 2022). Library method: the immunoSEQ multiplex PCR assay. TCRdb carries this immuneACCESS record with in-frame sequences only. Its versions omit some clonotypes, under half of them owing to an unresolved V gene in the studies checked, with the rest unexplained. Recorded for this sample are 70,000 or so clones; about 90% of them occurred a single time. The ten largest clones take up 7.5% to 9.5% of the sample. The sequenced sample consisted of peripheral blood. The receptor source for this set is a human donor in a cohort sampled during active COVID-19.

This chain uses TRBV18 with TRBJ1-3, with 7 bases lining up with TRBD1. Germline V gives CDR1 KGHSH, CDR2 LQKENI. Trimming removed 0 bases from V and 0 bases from J; junction bases left unmatched: 5. This CDR3 comprises 17 residues. The CDR3 DNA follows: TGTGCCAGCTCACCACCGGAGGGACAGTACTCTGGAAACACCATATATTTT. Translation: CASSPPEGQYSGNTIYF.

V is TRBV11-2 and J is TRBJ2-7; D possibly corresponds to TRBD1 (7 bases). This CDR3 is 17 amino acids long. Germline V gene lookup returns CDR1 SGHAT and CDR2 FQNNGV. The V and J ends lost 1 base and 5 bases respectively, with 21 bases between them. This chain's CDR3 is CASSLVPYRGQGDEQYF. CDR3 DNA sequence: TGTGCCAGCAGCTTAGTTCCCTATCGGGGGCAGGGGGACGAGCAGTACTTC.

The rearrangement joins TRBV5-6 to TRBJ1-1, with unresolved D. The CDR3 is made up of 12 amino acids. Per germline, CDR1 SGHDT and CDR2 YYEEEE. V lost 0 bases and J lost 4, with 4 bases in between. The DNA for the CDR3 is TGTGCCAGCAGCTTGGGGAGCACTGAAGCTTTCTTT. The encoded protein is CASSLGSTEAFF.

The CDR3: CASSPFTGAGYTF. CDR3 DNA: TGTGCCAGCAGCCCCTTCACGGGAGCTGGCTACACCTTC. This sequence joins TRBV7-8 and TRBJ1-2, with unresolved D. Trimming took 5 bases from V and 7 from J, leaving 14 bases between them. The V gene's germline CDR1 is SGHVS and CDR2 FQNEAQ. The CDR3 runs 13 residues.

The V and J genes are TRBV7-9 and TRBJ2-7, with 9 bases aligning to TRBD1. The CDR3 loop spans 15 amino acids. Germline trimming cut 6 bases from V and 7 bases from J; bases unmatched to any gene: 13. CDR1 is SEHNR and CDR2 is FQNEAQ in the germline V gene (reference sequence). In DNA, the CDR3 is TGTGCCAGCAGACCCACAGGGGGCTCCCGCGATGAGCAGTACTTC. It translates to CASRPTGGSRDEQYF.